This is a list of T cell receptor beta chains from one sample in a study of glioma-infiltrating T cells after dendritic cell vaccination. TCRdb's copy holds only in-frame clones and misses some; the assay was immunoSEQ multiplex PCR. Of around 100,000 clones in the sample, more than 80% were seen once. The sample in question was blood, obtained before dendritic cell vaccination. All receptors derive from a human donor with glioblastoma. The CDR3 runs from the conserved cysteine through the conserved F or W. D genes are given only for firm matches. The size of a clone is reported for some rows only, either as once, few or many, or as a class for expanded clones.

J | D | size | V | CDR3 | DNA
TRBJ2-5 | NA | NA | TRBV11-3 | CASSSSAGHLTQYF | TGTGCCAGCAGTTCTTCAGCGGGACACCTAACCCAGTACTTC
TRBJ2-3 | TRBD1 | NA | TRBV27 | CASRGQGQGDTQYF | TGTGCCAGCAGGGGACAGGGTCAAGGAGATACGCAGTATTTT
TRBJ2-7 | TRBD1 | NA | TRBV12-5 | CASGLVGTGNDEQYF | TGTGCTAGTGGTTTGGTTGGGACAGGGAACGACGAGCAGTACTTC
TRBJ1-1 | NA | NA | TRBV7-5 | CVRSLPQGYPTEAFF | TGTGTCAGAAGCTTACCACAGGGGTATCCCACTGAAGCTTTCTTT
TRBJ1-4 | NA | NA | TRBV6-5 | CASSPGGSGEKLFF | TGTGCCAGCAGCCCCGGGGGGTCGGGGGAAAAACTGTTTTTT
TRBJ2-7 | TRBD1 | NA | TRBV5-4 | CASSPWDRVKYEQYF | TGTGCCAGCAGCCCCTGGGACAGGGTAAAATACGAGCAGTACTTC
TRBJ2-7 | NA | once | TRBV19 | CASSAPDMTYEQYF | TGTGCCAGTAGTGCCCCCGACATGACCTACGAGCAGTACTTC
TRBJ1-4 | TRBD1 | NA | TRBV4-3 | CASSQTTGFNEKLFF | TGCGCCAGCAGCCAAACGACAGGGTTTAATGAAAAACTGTTTTTT
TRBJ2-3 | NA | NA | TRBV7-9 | CASSYSLTGLADTQYF | TGTGCCAGCAGCTACAGCCTGACAGGTTTGGCGGATACGCAGTATTTT
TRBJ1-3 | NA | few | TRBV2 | CARGREDNTIYF | TGTGCCAGGGGGAGGGAGGACAACACCATATATTTT
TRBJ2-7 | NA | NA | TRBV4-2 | CASSQVTGEQYF | TGTGCCAGCAGCCAAGTTACGGGTGAGCAGTACTTC
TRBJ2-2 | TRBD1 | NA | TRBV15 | CATSRDTGGSGELFF | TGTGCCACCAGCAGAGATACAGGGGGCAGCGGGGAGCTGTTTTTT
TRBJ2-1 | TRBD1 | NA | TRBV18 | CASSPGRDRYNEQFF | TGTGCCAGCTCCCCGGGGCGGGACAGGTACAATGAGCAGTTCTTC
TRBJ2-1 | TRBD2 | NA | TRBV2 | CASSERGRGGRVEQFF | TGTGCCAGCAGTGAAAGGGGCCGGGGGGGCAGGGTTGAGCAGTTCTTC
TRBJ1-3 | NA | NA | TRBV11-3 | CASSPYPDSSGNTIYF | TGTGCCAGCAGCCCTTACCCCGACAGCTCTGGAAACACCATATATTTT
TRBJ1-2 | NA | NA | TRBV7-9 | CASSWTANYGYTF | TGTGCCAGCAGCTGGACAGCTAACTATGGCTACACCTTC
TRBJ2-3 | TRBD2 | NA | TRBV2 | CASSLAGVEYF | TGTGCCAGCAGTCTAGCGGGGGTGGAGTATTTT
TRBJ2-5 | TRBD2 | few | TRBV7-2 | CASSSDLTSGQETQYF | TGTGCCAGCAGCTCAGACCTGACTAGCGGACAAGAGACCCAGTACTTC
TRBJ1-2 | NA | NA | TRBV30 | CAWSVNGYGYTF | TGTGCCTGGAGTGTTAACGGGTATGGCTACACCTTC
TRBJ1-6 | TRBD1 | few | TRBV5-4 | CASSEGQGRNTLHF | TGTGCCAGCAGCGAGGGACAGGGCCGTAACACCCTCCACTTT
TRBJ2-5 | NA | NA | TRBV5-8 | CASSSTGRETQYF | TGTGCCAGCAGCTCCACAGGGAGAGAGACCCAGTACTTC
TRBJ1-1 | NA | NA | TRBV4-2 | CASSQDPGTEAFF | TGTGCCAGCAGCCAAGATCCCGGTACTGAAGCTTTCTTT
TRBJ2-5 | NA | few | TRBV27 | CASSLSIGGRQTQYF | TGTGCCAGCAGTTTATCAATCGGGGGACGGCAGACCCAGTACTTC
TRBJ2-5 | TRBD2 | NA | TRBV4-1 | CASRPLAGGQKETQYF | TGCGCCAGCAGACCCCTAGCGGGGGGACAGAAAGAGACCCAGTACTTC
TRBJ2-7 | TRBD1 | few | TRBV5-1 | CASSLNRGRFEQYPSEQYF | TGCGCCAGCAGCCTAAACAGGGGCCGGTTCGAACAATACCCTTCCGAGCAGTACTTC
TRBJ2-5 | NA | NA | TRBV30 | CAWTSGRETQYF | TGTGCCTGGACGTCGGGAAGAGAGACCCAGTACTTC
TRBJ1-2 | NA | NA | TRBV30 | CAWTGGAYYGYTF | TGTGCCTGGACTGGGGGCGCTTACTATGGCTACACCTTC
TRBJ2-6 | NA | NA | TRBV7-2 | CASSFGASGANVLTF | TGTGCCAGCAGCTTTGGGGCCTCTGGGGCCAACGTCCTGACTTTC
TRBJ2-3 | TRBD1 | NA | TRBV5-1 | CASSRDRGRTDTQYF | TGCGCCAGCAGCCGGGACAGGGGTCGGACAGATACGCAGTATTTT
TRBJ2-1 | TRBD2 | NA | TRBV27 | CASSLSGGFYNEQFF | TGTGCCAGCAGTTTAAGCGGGGGGTTCTACAATGAGCAGTTCTTC
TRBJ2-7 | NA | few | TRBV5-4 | CASSSNQGFNEQYF | TGTGCCAGCAGCTCCAATCAGGGGTTCAACGAGCAGTACTTC
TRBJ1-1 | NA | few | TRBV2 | CASSEWGDTEAFF | TGTGCCAGCAGTGAATGGGGGGACACTGAAGCTTTCTTT
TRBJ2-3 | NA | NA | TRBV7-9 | CASSSPGMGLIDTQYF | TGTGCCAGCAGCTCCCCTGGGATGGGACTTATAGATACGCAGTATTTT
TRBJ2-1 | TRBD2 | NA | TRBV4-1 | CASSAPWERGRQDEQFF | TGCGCCAGCAGCGCTCCTTGGGAGCGGGGGCGTCAAGATGAGCAGTTCTTC
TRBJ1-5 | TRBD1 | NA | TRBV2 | CASSERQGPFSNQPQHF | TGTGCCAGCAGTGAAAGACAGGGGCCCTTTAGCAATCAGCCCCAGCATTTT
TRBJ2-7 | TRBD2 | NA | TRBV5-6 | CASSLLASGGMYEQYF | TGTGCCAGCAGCTTGTTGGCTAGCGGGGGGATGTACGAGCAGTACTTC
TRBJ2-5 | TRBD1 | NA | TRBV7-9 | CASSLGDRGHGTQYF | TGTGCCAGCAGCTTAGGGGACAGGGGGCACGGGACCCAGTACTTC
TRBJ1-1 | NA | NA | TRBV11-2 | CASSLGGEAFF | TGTGCCAGCAGCTTAGGAGGGGAAGCTTTCTTT
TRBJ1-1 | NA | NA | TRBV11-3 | CASSEAGSGTEAFF | TGTGCCAGCTCCGAGGCGGGTTCGGGGACTGAAGCTTTCTTT
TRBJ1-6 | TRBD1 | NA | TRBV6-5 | CASTSTGTGNSPLHF | TGTGCCAGCACTTCTACCGGGACAGGGAATTCACCCCTCCACTTT
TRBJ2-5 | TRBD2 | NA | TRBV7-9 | CASSSRGGSETQYF | TGTGCCAGCAGCTCCCGCGGGGGAAGTGAGACCCAGTACTTC
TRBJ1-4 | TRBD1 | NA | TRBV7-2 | CASSTQSGTGLEKLFF | TGTGCCAGCAGCACCCAATCCGGGACAGGGCTTGAAAAACTGTTTTTT
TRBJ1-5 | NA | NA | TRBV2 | CASSDSGWQPQHF | TGTGCCAGCAGTGATTCAGGGTGGCAGCCCCAGCATTTT
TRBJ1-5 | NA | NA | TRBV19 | CASSIAWEVSNQPQHF | TGTGCCAGTAGTATAGCTTGGGAGGTTAGCAATCAGCCCCAGCATTTT
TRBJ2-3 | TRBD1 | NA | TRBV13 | CASSSPTGTGDTQYF | TGTGCCAGCAGCTCCCCGACAGGGACCGGAGATACGCAGTATTTT
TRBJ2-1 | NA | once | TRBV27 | CASMPWGGATEQFF | TGTGCCAGCATGCCTTGGGGGGGGGCGACTGAGCAGTTCTTC
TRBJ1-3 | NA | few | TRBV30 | CAWSDTGLGNTIYF | TGTGCCTGGAGTGACACAGGGCTTGGAAACACCATATATTTT
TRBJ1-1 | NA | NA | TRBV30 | CARVTAPNTEAFF | TGTGCCAGAGTCACAGCACCGAACACTGAAGCTTTCTTT
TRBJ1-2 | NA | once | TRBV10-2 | CASSGGVLGVDTF | TGCGCCAGCAGTGGGGGGGTCCTCGGGGTCGACACCTTC
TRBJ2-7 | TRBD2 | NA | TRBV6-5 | CASSLRGGSYEQYF | TGTGCCAGCTCCCTCCGGGGGGGTTCCTACGAGCAGTACTTC
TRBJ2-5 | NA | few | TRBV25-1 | CASSEPGLETQYF | TGTGCCAGCAGTGAGCCAGGGCTAGAGACCCAGTACTTC
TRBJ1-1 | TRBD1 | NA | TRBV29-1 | CSVGTGNTEAFF | TGCAGCGTCGGGACAGGGAACACTGAAGCTTTCTTT
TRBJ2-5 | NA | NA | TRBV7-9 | CASSFVVRLAETQYF | TGTGCCAGCAGCTTCGTGGTCAGGCTCGCGGAGACCCAGTACTTC
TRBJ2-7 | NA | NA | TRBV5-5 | CASSFSSYEQYF | TGTGCCAGCAGCTTTTCCAGCTACGAGCAGTACTTC
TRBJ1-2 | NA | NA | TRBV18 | CASSRPALEGKNGYTF | TGTGCCAGCTCACGACCCGCGTTGGAGGGAAAGAATGGCTACACCTTC
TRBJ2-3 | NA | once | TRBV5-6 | CASSSEGLGGSTDTQYF | TGTGCCAGCAGCTCGGAAGGACTAGGGGGAAGCACAGATACGCAGTATTTT
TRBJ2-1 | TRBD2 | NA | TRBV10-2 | CASTTSVSYNEQFF | TGCGCCAGCACCACTAGCGTGTCCTACAATGAGCAGTTCTTC